This paragraph covers one T cell receptor beta chain sequence. This clone was seen more than once but under ten times. This receptor's antigen is unknown. Per-base quality was not reported, and no clone a single base away is much larger than it. The sample comes from a study of beta chain features in type 1 diabetes (dated by TCRdb to about 2018). Concerning the study at large: Patients and healthy donors did not differ in mean age, gender distribution, total cell number or subset yield. A total of 90 million to 120 million sorted cells were examined across all samples, and a strong correlation was observed between cell number per subset and RNA yield. The study compared the TCRB repertoires of sorted circulating CD4+ T cell subsets in recently diagnosed type 1 diabetes patients with those in matched healthy donors. Regulatory and stem cell-like memory subsets were obtained from only 8 patients and roughly eight healthy donors, while naive and central memory subsets were obtained from all 30 or so donors.

All of the isolated RNA was reverse transcribed with the High Capacity cDNA Reverse Transcription Kit, so expressed TCRB transcripts were sequenced. Survey-depth immunoSEQ sequencing was performed on stem cell-like memory T cell samples, with an average of approximately 1 million total reads per sample. After sorted cells were lysed in RLT buffer, RNA was extracted with DNase-treated RNeasy Micro or Mini kits, with the choice depending on cell number. To prevent cross-contamination, each cell subset was processed individually, whereas patient and healthy donor samples were processed jointly. TCRB sequences were amplified from cDNA with the immunoSEQ multiplex PCR, producing 87-bp fragments spanning the CDR3 region. The amplicons were sequenced using the Illumina HiSeq platform. The published analysis was carried out like this. Synthetic template baselines were used to correct PCR bias computationally, reads within Hamming distance 2 were collapsed together, and singletons that could not be merged were discarded. Reads were aligned against IMGT so that V, D and J genes, CDR3 length and insertions or deletions at six rearrangement sites could be assigned. Clonotype counts were normalized to sorted cell number within each subset before computing true diversity and Gini coefficients with the tcR R package. Repertoire sharing was quantified using the overlap coefficient calculated on TCRB nucleotide sequences. The clones in this table, taken by TCRdb from immuneACCESS, are in-frame only. Not every clone is retained; where verified, under half of the shortfall comes from an unresolved V gene, and the cause of the rest is unknown. The DNA gave D and trimming, while V, J and clone size come from that table. Counted in this sample were approximately 120,000 clones; about 40% of them appeared once. Approximately 0.065% of the sample belongs to the ten largest clones.

Each donor gave one peripheral blood draw, roughly 110 mL on average, collected into heparinised tubes. A BD FACSAria II and a panel including CD45RO, CCR7, CD25, CD127, CD95 and CD27 were used to sort naive, central memory, regulatory and stem cell-like memory CD4+ T cells. A purity above 95% was achieved for all sorted populations. PBMCs were isolated immediately by Lymphoprep density gradient centrifugation and stained directly without culture. Samples were stained and sorted in pairs, with one healthy donor and one patient per experiment, so that batch effects were minimized. The full study reports these points: Shorter templates might be favored by PCR, yet because patient and control samples were amplified and corrected together, any such skew would affect both groups equally. Because cDNA rather than genomic DNA was sequenced, highly expressing activated cells could have been over-represented, although no difference in activation and CD3 levels was found between groups. Fewer insertions and more nucleotide deletions at VDJ recombination sites were observed in patients with type 1 diabetes, implying thymic rearrangement abnormalities. Type 1 diabetes patients showed a moderate but significant shortening of TCRB CDR3 length in all four CD4+ subsets. HLA sub-analyses involved small numbers of individuals, so any influence of HLA type on TCRB rearrangement remained unresolved. Naive, central memory and regulatory TCRB repertoires appeared to be more alike among patients than among healthy donors.

From V the trimming removes 2 bases and from J it removes 0 bases, while the gene matches leave 4 bases of the junction unaccounted for. The CDR3 numbers 17 residues from cysteine through phenylalanine. The sequence is cut down to CDR3 DNA, 51 bases in frame from base 1. CDR1 SGHVS and CDR2 FNYEAQ were looked up in the germline V gene. The rearrangement combines TRBV7-6 with TRBJ2-1, with 10 bases in between that match TRBD2. The sample taken for sequencing was stem cell memory CD4+ T cells from blood. Interpreted using the paper, the cell subset or site label stands for: stem cell-like memory CD4+ T cells. This TCR came from a woman aged 18-30 years in good health. CDR3 protein: CASSLRTSGSSYNEQFF. DNA sequence: TGTGCCAGCAGCTTAAGGACTAGCGGAAGCTCCTACAATGAGCAGTTCTTC.